This T cell receptor (beta chain) derives from a study of regulatory T cells in long-lasting Graves disease. According to the study, TCR beta libraries were built with iRepertoire HTBI primers and CDR3-region Arm-PCR. From the multiplex PCR reads, TCRdb called clonotypes with MiXCR, one entry per CDR3 protein. The sample holds more than 300,000 distinct CDR3 sequences; about 16% are singletons and the top ten take around 20%. Stated time point: newly diagnosed GD, antithyroid drugs for less than 3 months. Construction of the TCR library relied on RNA isolated from PBMCs. A blood draw put approximately 9 milliliters of peripheral blood into EDTA tubes. This clonotype was recorded many times. The V gene's germline CDR1 is DFQATT and CDR2 SNEGSKA (reference sequence). The CDR3 loop spans 20 amino acids. Trimming stripped 0 bases from V and 1 base from J, with 26 bases between. This sample was shared with a second study, whose subject was T cells in Graves' hyperthyroidism and ophthalmopathy. This second study notes: Model predictions of ophthalmopathy came a median approximately 6.5 months before onset.

V is TRBV20-1 and J is TRBJ2-3, with a weak D call TRBD1 (7 bases). The sample here was peripheral blood mononuclear cells (PBMCs), taken at new diagnosis, from a patient treated with antithyroid drugs. The receptor was isolated from a woman aged 18-35 years with Graves disease. CDR3 sequence (DNA): TGCAGTGCTAGAGATGGGAAGACAGGGTTGGTAGGACTACGCACAGATACGCAGTATTTT. It codes for CSARDGKTGLVGLRTDTQYF.